This TCR beta chain was retrieved from a study of T cell responses to AZD1222 COVID-19 vaccine. Study-wide findings and caveats: Spike-specific TCR breadth and depth rose after two AZD1222 doses. Sampling captured repertoires only after the peak T cell response. Variant regions that are unmutated are reportedly the target of nearly half of spike-specific TCRs. Dominant CD4 TCR responses targeted spike regions 160-218 and 743-854.

Sequenced by immunoSEQ multiplex PCR; TCRdb stores in-frame clones only, minus some. The sample records 140,000 to 150,000 clones, about nine tenths being singletons. As for this clone: Its antigen is unknown.

Trimming cost V 4 bases and J 1 base, with 17 bases left between them. This CDR3 is built from 16 residues. The germline V gene has CDR1 SGHRS and CDR2 YFSETQ. The receptor was derived from an adult who received the AZD1222 COVID-19 vaccine. The genes are TRBV5-1 and TRBJ2-5; weak D call: TRBD1 (6 bases). Sequenced material: peripheral blood, taken 28 days after the second AZD1222 dose. CDR3 amino acids: CASSPPRTGSQETQYF. CDR3 nucleotide sequence: TGCGCCAGCAGCCCCCCCAGAACAGGGTCCCAAGAGACCCAGTACTTC.